This T cell receptor beta chain was recovered during a study of breast tumors, draining lymph nodes, adjacent tissues. The lymph nodes were axillary draining lymph nodes from breast cancer patients. TCRdb passed the multiplex PCR reads through MiXCR, listing each CDR3 protein once. The table has over 150,000 distinct CDR3 sequences, around a third seen once. Remarks on this clonotype: One base away lies a much larger clone, so this may be a sequencing read error. Given the absence of the conserved phenylalanine or tryptophan at the CDR3 end, a read error is likely.

In germline, CDR1 is MNHNS, CDR2 SASEGT. The CDR3 extends over 15 amino acids. V lost 7 bases and J lost 0, with 16 bases in between. What was sequenced was axillary lymph node tissue. The rearrangement uses TRBV6-1 and TRBJ2-7, with no clear D. This clonotype originated in a female donor with breast cancer. Some clones in this sample may be carry-over from other donors' samples. The CDR3 is CASTLNMMSSYEQYL. The CDR3, as DNA: TGTGCCAGCACCCTAAATATGATGAGCTCCTACGAGCAGTACCTC.